These 10 T cell receptor beta chains were all obtained from the same sample, sequenced in a study of CD8 T cells in ankylosing spondylitis (dated by TCRdb to the late 2010s). Preparation of the library involved 5' RACE. Sequencing took place on an Illumina HiSeq 2500. The public reads were reanalyzed by TCRdb: fastp trimming at Q25, MiXCR alignment, in-frame beta chains only. Rows with one shared CDR3 protein collapse into an entry with the most common genes and DNA. Within this sample are 210,000 or so distinct CDR3 sequences, with roughly 24% of them counted one time only. The top ten constitute 5% to 7.5% of the sample. The sequencing sample was made of blood, either unsorted or a sorted T cell fraction (not recorded which). The receptors here all came from a male donor with ankylosing spondylitis or in good health (not recorded which).

The chain employs TRBV20-1 and TRBJ2-4, with TRBD1 as a possible D gene (6 bases). The CDR3 totals 15 residues. Germline CDR1 DFQATT, CDR2 SNEGSKA (reference sequence). V was shortened by 5 bases and J by 1 base, with 15 bases between the two germline ends. In DNA form, the CDR3 reads TGCAGTGCTTCTGGGACATTAGAGGCCAAAAACATTCAGTACTTC. This translates into CSASGTLEAKNIQYF.

The chain carries TRBV9 and TRBJ2-1; D assignment may be TRBD1 or TRBD2 (6 bases each). This CDR3 spans 14 amino acids. Germline CDR1 is SGDLS and CDR2 is YYNGEE. Trimming removed 0 bases from V and 9 bases from J, with 13 bases in between. CDR3 nucleotides: TGTGCCAGCAGCGTAGTTGGGGGGCTGGCTGAGCAGTTCTTC. This codes for CASSVVGGLAEQFF.

J is TRBJ1-5 and V is TRBV6-5, with 9 positions matching TRBD1. J lost 6 bases, V lost 4 bases, and 4 bases had no gene match. The germline CDR1 and CDR2 sequences are MNHEY and SVGAGI. This CDR3 is 14 amino acids long. This CDR3 is CASSSTGGGQPQHF. DNA of the CDR3: TGTGCCAGCAGTTCCACAGGGGGCGGTCAGCCCCAGCATTTT.

This clonotype was observed at least ten times. V and J are TRBV12-3 or TRBV12-4 and TRBJ2-2, with a weak D call TRBD2 (6 bases). The CDR3 runs to 16 residues. V lost 6 bases, J lost 3 bases, and 17 bases lay in between. The CDR3 DNA follows: TGTGCCAGCAGCCACCCATCGGGAGTCGACACCGGGGAGCTGTTTTTT. It is translated as CASSHPSGVDTGELFF.

This clonotype showed up many times. DNA for the CDR3: TGTGCCAGCAGTGGACGAAGCTCCTACGAGCAGTACTTC. Amino acids: CASSGRSSYEQYF. This sequence joins TRBV6-1 and TRBJ2-7; D is ambiguous. The CDR3 consists of 13 residues. Trimming cost V 4 bases and J 0 bases, with 7 bases left between them. CDR1 is MNHNS, CDR2 SASEGT, per germline.

This clonotype was recorded a few times. This chain links TRBV7-9 with TRBJ1-2; no clear D gene. V shed 1 base and J shed 6 bases, with 9 bases lying between them. The germline CDR1 and CDR2 sequences are SEHNR and FQNEAQ (reference sequence). The CDR3 has 13 amino acids. CDR3 sequence (DNA): TGTGCCAGCAGCTTAGAGTTTACGGATGGCTACACCTTC. The encoded protein is CASSLEFTDGYTF. The complete variable domain, with remaining parts taken from reference TRBV7-9 and TRBJ1-2, reads DTGVSQNPRHKITKRGQNVTFRCDPISEHNRLYWYRQTLGQGPEFLTYFQNEAQLEKSRLLSDRFSAERPKGSFSTLEIQRTEQGDSAMYLCASSLEFTDGYTFGSGTRLTVV.

This clonotype showed up just a few times. The gene calls are TRBV12-3 or TRBV12-4 and TRBJ2-7, with D perhaps TRBD1 (5 bases). V shed 7 bases and J shed 1 base, with 11 bases lying between them. This CDR3 region has 13 residues. CDR3 DNA: TGTGCCAGCACCCAGACAGTATCCTACGAGCAGTACTTC. Protein product: CASTQTVSYEQYF.

V usage is TRBV5-1 and J usage is TRBJ1-1; 11 bases line up with TRBD1. The CDR3 contains 15 residues. Per the germline V gene, CDR1 is SGHRS and CDR2 is YFSETQ. V lost 4 bases, J lost 0 bases, and 2 bases stayed unmatched. CDR3 DNA sequence: TGCGCCAGCAGCGCGGGACAGGGGGTGAACACTGAAGCTTTCTTT. Its protein is CASSAGQGVNTEAFF.

V gene TRBV29-1 combines with J gene TRBJ2-7, with 12 bases identical to TRBD1. The V segment lost 4 bases and the J segment 6 bases; nucleotides outside the gene matches: 7. CDR3 size: 14 residues. The germline gives CDR1 SQVTM, CDR2 ANQGSEA. CDR3 sequence reads: CSVALGTGGSEQYF. The CDR3 bases are TGCAGCGTTGCGTTGGGGACAGGGGGCTCCGAGCAGTACTTC.

The V gene is TRBV20-1, the J gene TRBJ1-6; D remains unclear. V was clipped by 4 bases and J by 4 bases, with 8 bases between them. The CDR3 covers 13 residues. CDR1 and CDR2 from the germline V gene are DFQATT and SNEGSKA (reference sequence). CDR3 protein: CSATAGYNSPLHF. As DNA, the CDR3 is TGCAGTGCTACGGCGGGTTATAATTCACCCCTCCACTTT.